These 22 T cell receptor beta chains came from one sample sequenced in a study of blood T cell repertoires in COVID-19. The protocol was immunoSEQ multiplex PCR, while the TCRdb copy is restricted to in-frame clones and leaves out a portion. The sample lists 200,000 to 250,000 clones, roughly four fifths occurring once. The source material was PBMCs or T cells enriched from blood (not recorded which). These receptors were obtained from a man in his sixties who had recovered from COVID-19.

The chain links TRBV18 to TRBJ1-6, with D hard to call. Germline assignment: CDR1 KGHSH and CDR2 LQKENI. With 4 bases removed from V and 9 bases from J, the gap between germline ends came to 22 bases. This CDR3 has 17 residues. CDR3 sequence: CASSLTEPEFFGSPLHF. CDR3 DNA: TGTGCCAGCTCACTTACCGAGCCTGAGTTTTTTGGTTCACCCCTCCACTTT.

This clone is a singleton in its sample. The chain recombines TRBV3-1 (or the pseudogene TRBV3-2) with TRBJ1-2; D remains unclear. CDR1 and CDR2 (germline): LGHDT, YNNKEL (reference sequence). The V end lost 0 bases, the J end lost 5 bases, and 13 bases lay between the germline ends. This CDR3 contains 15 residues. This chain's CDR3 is CASSQDSTGRYGYTF. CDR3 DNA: TGTGCCAGCAGCCAAGACTCTACCGGGAGGTATGGCTACACCTTC.

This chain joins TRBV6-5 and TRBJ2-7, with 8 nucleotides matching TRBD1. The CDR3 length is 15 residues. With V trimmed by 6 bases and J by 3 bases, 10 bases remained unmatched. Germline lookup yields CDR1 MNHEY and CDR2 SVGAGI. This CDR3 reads CASSLAGTGDYEQYF. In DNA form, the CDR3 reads TGTGCCAGCAGCCTCGCTGGGACAGGAGACTACGAGCAGTACTTC.

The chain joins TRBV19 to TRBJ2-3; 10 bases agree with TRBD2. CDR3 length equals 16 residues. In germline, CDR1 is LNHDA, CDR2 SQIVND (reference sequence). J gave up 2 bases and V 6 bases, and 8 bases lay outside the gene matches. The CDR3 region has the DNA TGTGCCAGTAGCTACGGACTAGCGGTGTACACAGATACGCAGTATTTT. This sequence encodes CASSYGLAVYTDTQYF.

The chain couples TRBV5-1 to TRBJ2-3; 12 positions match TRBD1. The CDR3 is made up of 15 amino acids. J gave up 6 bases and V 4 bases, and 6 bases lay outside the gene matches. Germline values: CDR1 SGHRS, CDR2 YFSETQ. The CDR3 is CASSHSGTGGDTQYF. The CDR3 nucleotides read TGCGCCAGCAGCCACTCCGGGACAGGGGGCGATACGCAGTATTTT.

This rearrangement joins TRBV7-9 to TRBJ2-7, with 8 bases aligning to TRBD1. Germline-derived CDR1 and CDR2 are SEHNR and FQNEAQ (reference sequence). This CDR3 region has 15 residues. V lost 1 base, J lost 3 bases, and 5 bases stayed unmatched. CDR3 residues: CASSLGQGAIYEQYF. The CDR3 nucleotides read TGTGCCAGCAGCTTAGGGCAGGGGGCGATCTACGAGCAGTACTTC.

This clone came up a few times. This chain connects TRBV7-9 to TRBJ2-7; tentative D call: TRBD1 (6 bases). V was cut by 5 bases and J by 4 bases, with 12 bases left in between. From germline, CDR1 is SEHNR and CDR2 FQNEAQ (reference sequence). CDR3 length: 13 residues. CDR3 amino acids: CASSPTGIYEQYF. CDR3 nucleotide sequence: TGTGCCAGCAGCCCGACAGGAATTTACGAGCAGTACTTC.

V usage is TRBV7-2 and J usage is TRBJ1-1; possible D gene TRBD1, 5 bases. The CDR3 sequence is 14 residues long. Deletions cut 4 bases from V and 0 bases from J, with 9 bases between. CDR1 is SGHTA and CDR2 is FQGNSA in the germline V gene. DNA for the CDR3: TGTGCCAGCAGCTACTCAGGGTTGAACACTGAAGCTTTCTTT. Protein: CASSYSGLNTEAFF.

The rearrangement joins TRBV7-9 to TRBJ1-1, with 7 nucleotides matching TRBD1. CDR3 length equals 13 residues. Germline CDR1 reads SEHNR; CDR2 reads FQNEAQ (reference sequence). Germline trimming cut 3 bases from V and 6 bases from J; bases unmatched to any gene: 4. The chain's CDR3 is CASSFQDRSEAFF. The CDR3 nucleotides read TGTGCCAGCAGCTTTCAGGACAGGTCTGAAGCTTTCTTT.

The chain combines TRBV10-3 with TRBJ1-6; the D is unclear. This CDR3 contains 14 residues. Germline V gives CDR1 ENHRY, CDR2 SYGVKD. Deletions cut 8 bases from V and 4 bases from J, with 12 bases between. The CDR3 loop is CAIRGTSYNSPLHF. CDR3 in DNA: TGTGCCATCCGAGGCACCAGTTATAATTCACCCCTCCACTTT.

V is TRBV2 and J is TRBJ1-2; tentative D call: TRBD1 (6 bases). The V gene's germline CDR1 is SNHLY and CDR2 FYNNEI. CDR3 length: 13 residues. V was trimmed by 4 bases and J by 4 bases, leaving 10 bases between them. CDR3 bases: TGTGCCAGCAGTGGTCAGGGGAGCTATGGCTACACCTTC. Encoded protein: CASSGQGSYGYTF.

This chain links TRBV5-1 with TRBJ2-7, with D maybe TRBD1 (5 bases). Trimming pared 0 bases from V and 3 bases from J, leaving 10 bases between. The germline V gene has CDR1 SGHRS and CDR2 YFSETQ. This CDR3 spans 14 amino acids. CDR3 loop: CASSLEQAIYEQYF. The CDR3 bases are TGCGCCAGCAGCTTGGAACAGGCGATCTACGAGCAGTACTTC.

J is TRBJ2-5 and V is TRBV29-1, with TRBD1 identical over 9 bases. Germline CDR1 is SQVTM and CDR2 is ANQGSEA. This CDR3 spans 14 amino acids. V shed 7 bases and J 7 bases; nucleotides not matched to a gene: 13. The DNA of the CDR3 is TGCAGCGGACAACCGGGACAGGGCGCAGGGACCCAGTACTTC. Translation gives CSGQPGQGAGTQYF. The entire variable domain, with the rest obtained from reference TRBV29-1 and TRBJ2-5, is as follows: SAVISQKPSRDICQRGTSLTIQCQVDSQVTMMFWYRQQPGQSLTLIATANQGSEATYESGFVIDKFPISRPNLTFSTLTVSNMSPEDSSIYLCSGQPGQGAGTQYFGPGTRLLVL.

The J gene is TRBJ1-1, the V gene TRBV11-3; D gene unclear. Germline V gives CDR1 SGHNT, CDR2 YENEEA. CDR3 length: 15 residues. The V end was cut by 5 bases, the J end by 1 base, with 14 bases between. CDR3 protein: CASSKERAANTEAFF. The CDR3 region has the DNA TGTGCCAGCAGCAAAGAGAGGGCGGCGAACACTGAAGCTTTCTTT.

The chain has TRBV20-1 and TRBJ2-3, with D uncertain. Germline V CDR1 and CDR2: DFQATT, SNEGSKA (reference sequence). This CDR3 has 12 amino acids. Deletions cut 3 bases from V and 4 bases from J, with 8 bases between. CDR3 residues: CSASTPADTQYF. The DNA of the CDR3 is TGCAGTGCTAGTACTCCCGCAGATACGCAGTATTTT.

The CDR3 bases are TGTGCCAGCAGCTCCGGGACACAGAGCTCCTATAATTCACCCCTCCACTTT. This sequence encodes CASSSGTQSSYNSPLHF. J is TRBJ1-6 and V is TRBV5-4, with D possibly TRBD1 on 6 matching bases. Germline V gene data show CDR1 as SGHNT and CDR2 as YYREEE (reference sequence). Trimming shortened V by 3 bases and J by 0 bases, and 13 bases separated the two germline ends. The CDR3 covers 17 residues.

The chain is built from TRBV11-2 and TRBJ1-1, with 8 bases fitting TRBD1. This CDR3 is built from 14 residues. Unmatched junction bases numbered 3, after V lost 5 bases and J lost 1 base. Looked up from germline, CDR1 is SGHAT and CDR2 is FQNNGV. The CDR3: CASSGDRGNTEAFF. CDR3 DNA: TGTGCCAGCAGCGGCGACAGGGGGAACACTGAAGCTTTCTTT.

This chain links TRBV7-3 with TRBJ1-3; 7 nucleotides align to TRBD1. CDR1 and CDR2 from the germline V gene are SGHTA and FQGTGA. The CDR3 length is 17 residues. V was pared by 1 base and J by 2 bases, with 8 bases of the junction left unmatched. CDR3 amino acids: CASSLMGRGIAGNTIYF. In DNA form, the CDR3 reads TGTGCCAGCAGCTTAATGGGCAGGGGGATAGCTGGAAACACCATATATTTT.

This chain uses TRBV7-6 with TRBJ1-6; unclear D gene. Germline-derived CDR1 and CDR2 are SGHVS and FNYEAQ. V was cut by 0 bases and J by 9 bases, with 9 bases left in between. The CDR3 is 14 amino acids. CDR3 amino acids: CASSLASSGSPLHF. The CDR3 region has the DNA TGTGCCAGCAGCTTAGCCTCGAGTGGTTCACCCCTCCACTTT.

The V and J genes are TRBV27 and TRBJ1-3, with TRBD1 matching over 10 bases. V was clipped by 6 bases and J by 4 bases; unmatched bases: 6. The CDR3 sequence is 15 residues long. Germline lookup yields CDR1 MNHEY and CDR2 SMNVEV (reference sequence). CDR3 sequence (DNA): TGTGCCAGCAGACCCGGGACAGGGGCAGGAAACACCATATATTTT. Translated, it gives CASRPGTGAGNTIYF.

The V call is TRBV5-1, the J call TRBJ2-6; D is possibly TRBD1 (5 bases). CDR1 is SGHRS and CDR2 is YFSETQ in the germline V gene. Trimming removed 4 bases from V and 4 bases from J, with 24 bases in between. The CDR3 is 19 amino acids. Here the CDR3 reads CASSPREGAFSRGANVLTF. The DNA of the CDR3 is TGCGCCAGCAGCCCCCGCGAAGGGGCTTTTTCTCGAGGGGCCAACGTCCTGACTTTC. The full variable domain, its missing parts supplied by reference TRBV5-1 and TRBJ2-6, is KAGVTQTPRYLIKTRGQQVTLSCSPISGHRSVSWYQQTPGQGLQFLFEYFSETQRNKGNFPGRFSGRQFSNSRSEMNVSTLELGDSALYLCASSPREGAFSRGANVLTFGAGSRLTVL.

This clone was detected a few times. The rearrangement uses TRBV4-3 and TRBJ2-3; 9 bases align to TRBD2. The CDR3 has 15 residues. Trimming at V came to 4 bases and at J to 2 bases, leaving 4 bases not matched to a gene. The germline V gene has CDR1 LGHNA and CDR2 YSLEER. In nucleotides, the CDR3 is TGCGCCAGCAGCCCGCTAGCGGGATACACAGATACGCAGTATTTT. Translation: CASSPLAGYTDTQYF.